Presented here are 8 T cell receptor beta chains from one specimen sequenced in a study of identical twins. TCRdb reanalysed the 5' RACE reads using MiXCR and keeps one entry per CDR3 protein. The sample records 200,000 to 300,000 distinct CDR3 sequences, about 12% being singletons. The sample was also linked to a second study, of yellow fever vaccine responses in identical twins.

The sequenced sample consisted of memory (CD45RO+) T cells sorted from blood. All receptors derive from a woman under 30 in good health.

This clonotype was counted at least ten times. Written as DNA, the CDR3 is TGTGCCAGCAGTCACGGGACCAGCTACGAGCAGTACTTC. Its translation: CASSHGTSYEQYF. V gene TRBV12-3 or TRBV12-4 combines with J gene TRBJ2-7, with D perhaps assigned TRBD1 or TRBD2 (5 bases each). With 5 bases removed from V and 3 bases from J, the gap between germline ends came to 11 bases. This CDR3 is 13 amino acids long.

The rearrangement links TRBV6-5 to TRBJ1-6, with D maybe TRBD1 (6 bases). Germline CDR1 MNHEY, CDR2 SVGAGI. The V end was cut by 2 bases, the J end by 8 bases, with 13 bases between. The CDR3 totals 15 residues. The CDR3 reads CASSYSGQTYSPLHF. CDR3 bases: TGTGCCAGCAGTTACAGCGGACAGACCTATTCACCCCTCCACTTT.

The chain is built from TRBV7-2 and TRBJ1-2; TRBD1 aligns across 7 bases. Germline CDR1 SGHTA, CDR2 FQGNSA. The junction had 4 bases not matched to a gene; V was cut back by 4 bases and J by 2 bases. This CDR3 has 14 amino acids. In DNA, the CDR3 is TGTGCCAGCAGCTCGCGGACAGGAAACTATGGCTACACCTTC. Translation gives CASSSRTGNYGYTF.

The rearrangement joins TRBV9 to TRBJ2-3; perhaps TRBD1 as D (6 bases). CDR1 is SGDLS, CDR2 YYNGEE, per germline. The CDR3 runs 14 residues. The ends were cut back, 0 bases at V and 4 bases at J, with 9 bases in the middle. CDR3 in DNA: TGTGCCAGCAGCGTAGTGGGGGCGGCAGATACGCAGTATTTT. Translated, it gives CASSVVGAADTQYF.

This clonotype was detected a few times. CDR3 nucleotides: TGTGCCAGCAGCCAAGATCGAGGGGAGGGTCAGCCCCAGCATTTT. It is translated as CASSQDRGEGQPQHF. V usage is TRBV3-1 and J usage is TRBJ1-5; the D gene is possibly TRBD1 (5 bases). V was clipped by 0 bases and J by 6 bases, with 12 bases between them. CDR1 is LGHDT, CDR2 YNNKEL, per germline (reference sequence). There are 15 residues in the CDR3. Together with reference TRBV3-1 and TRBJ1-5, the CDR3 gives the full variable domain: DTAVSQTPKYLVTQMGNDKSIKCEQNLGHDTMYWYKQDSKKFLKIMFSYNNKELIINETVPNRFSPKSPDKAHLNLHINSLELGDSAVYFCASSQDRGEGQPQHFGDGTRLSIL.

The rearrangement uses TRBV5-1 and TRBJ1-3; tentative D call: TRBD1 (6 bases). Germline V gene sequence: CDR1 SGHRS, CDR2 YFSETQ. Trimming left V 1 base short and J 4 bases short, with 12 bases between. The CDR3 runs to 15 residues. This CDR3 reads CASSLSGGEGNTIYF. The CDR3 coding sequence is TGCGCCAGCAGCTTGTCTGGGGGCGAAGGAAACACCATATATTTT.

This clonotype was counted only a few times. A read error may produce the germline difference seen at one junction end. This chain links TRBV10-3 with TRBJ1-2, with D perhaps matching TRBD1 (6 bases). CDR1 and CDR2 (germline): ENHRY, SYGVKD. This CDR3 has 13 residues. CDR3 sequence: CAITEPGDYGYTF. The CDR3 DNA reads as TGTGCCATCACTGAGCCAGGGGACTATGGCTACACCTTC.

There are a few counts of this clonotype. This chain links TRBV6-1 with TRBJ2-6; no firm D call. Germline loops: CDR1 MNHNS, CDR2 SASEGT. V lost 5 bases to trimming and J lost 2 bases, with 19 bases between them. CDR3 size: 18 residues. For the CDR3, the DNA is TGTGCCAGCAGTCAACTGCCCGGATCAGGTACTGGGGCCAACGTCCTGACTTTC. This translates into CASSQLPGSGTGANVLTF.